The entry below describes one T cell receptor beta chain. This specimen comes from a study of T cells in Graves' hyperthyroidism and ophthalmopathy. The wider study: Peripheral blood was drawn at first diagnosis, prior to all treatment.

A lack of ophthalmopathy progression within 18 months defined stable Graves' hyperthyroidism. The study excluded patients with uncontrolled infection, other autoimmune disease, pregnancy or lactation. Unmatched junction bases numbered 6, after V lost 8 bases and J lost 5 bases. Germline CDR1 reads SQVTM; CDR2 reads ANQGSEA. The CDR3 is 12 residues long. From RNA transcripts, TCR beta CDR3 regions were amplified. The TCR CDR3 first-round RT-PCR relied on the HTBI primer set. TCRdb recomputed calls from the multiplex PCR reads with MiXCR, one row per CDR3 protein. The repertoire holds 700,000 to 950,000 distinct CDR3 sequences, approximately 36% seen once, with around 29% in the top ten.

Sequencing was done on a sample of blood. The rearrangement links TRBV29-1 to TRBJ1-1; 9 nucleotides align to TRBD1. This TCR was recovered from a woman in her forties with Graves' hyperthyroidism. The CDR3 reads CSRGQGSTEAFF. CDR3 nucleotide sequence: TGCAGCAGGGGACAGGGTAGTACTGAAGCTTTCTTT.